This TCR beta chain is drawn from a study of blood T cells in healthy people across ages. This clonotype was seen a few times. The second PCR ran roughly 6 to 12 cycles with a sample-barcoded 5' primer and J-beta primers. In TCRdb, the 5' RACE reads were re-called with MiXCR into one record per CDR3 protein. The data contain about 1.8 million distinct CDR3 sequences, 49% of them singletons. J gave up 7 bases and V 1 base, and 15 bases lay outside the gene matches. CDR1 SEHNR and CDR2 FQNEAQ come from the germline V gene (reference sequence). This CDR3 comprises 17 residues. This receptor was obtained from a woman in her thirties or forties in good health. The V gene is TRBV7-9, the J gene TRBJ1-2; 7 positions match TRBD1. The specimen sequenced was blood. The DNA for the CDR3 is TGTGCCAGCAGCTTAGATTTCGGGACAGACTTGTTGCGTGGCTACACCTTC. Translating gives CASSLDFGTDLLRGYTF.